What follows describes a single T cell receptor beta chain. The data were obtained in a study of T cells in Graves' hyperthyroidism and ophthalmopathy. The wider study: Peripheral blood draws took place at initial diagnosis, ahead of any treatment.

Amplification of TCR beta CDR3 regions used RNA as the template. Using the HTBI primer set, a first-round RT-PCR was run on the TCR CDR3. Each CDR3 protein gets one entry after TCRdb re-called the multiplex PCR reads with MiXCR. The sample holds a few hundred thousand distinct CDR3 sequences, approximately 12% seen once. Trimming removed 1 base from V and 6 bases from J, with 8 bases in between. The CDR3 loop spans 12 amino acids. Germline V gene lookup returns CDR1 SGHDT and CDR2 YYEEEE. Sequenced input: blood. This sequence joins TRBV5-6 and TRBJ2-7; D uncertain. This clonotype originated in a man aged 30 to 39 with Graves' hyperthyroidism that later progressed to Graves' ophthalmopathy. The CDR3 DNA follows: TGTGCCAGCAGCTTGACTCCTAGCGAGCAGTACTTC. This gives the protein CASSLTPSEQYF. Supplemented by reference TRBV5-6 and TRBJ2-7, the full variable domain reads DAGVTQSPTHLIKTRGQQVTLRCSPKSGHDTVSWYQQALGQGPQFIFQYYEEEERQRGNFPDRFSGHQFPNYSSELNVNALLLGDSALYLCASSLTPSEQYFGPGTRLTVT.